A selection of T cell receptor beta chains follows, all from one sample in a study of T cells in localized non-small cell lung cancer. Method: immunoSEQ multiplex PCR; TCRdb's copy keeps in-frame clones and lacks some. Of 65,000 to 95,000 clones detected, roughly 80% appear once; the ten largest clones hold 15% to 20%. The sample in question was PBMCs, obtained before any cancer treatment. All receptors derive from a man between 35 and 75 years old with stage II squamous cell lung carcinoma. Both conserved end residues are part of each CDR3. The order of the fields is V gene, D gene, clone size, J gene, CDR3 protein, CDR3 DNA. The D gene is left open where the match is weak. Size is omitted from some rows. Given values are once, few, many or a class for expanded clones.

V gene: TRBV30; D gene: NA; clone size: NA; J gene: TRBJ2-1; CDR3 protein: CAWLDWDEQFF; CDR3 DNA: TGTGCCTGGCTAGACTGGGACGAGCAGTTCTTC
V gene: TRBV10-3; D gene: NA; clone size: NA; J gene: TRBJ2-5; CDR3 protein: CAISAAQETQYF; CDR3 DNA: TGTGCCATCAGTGCGGCTCAAGAGACCCAGTACTTC
V gene: TRBV11-1; D gene: NA; clone size: NA; J gene: TRBJ2-3; CDR3 protein: CASSWSGSTDTQYF; CDR3 DNA: TGTGCCAGCAGCTGGAGCGGGAGCACAGATACGCAGTATTTT
V gene: TRBV10-3; D gene: NA; clone size: once; J gene: TRBJ2-1; CDR3 protein: CAISEMLIAGFNEQFF; CDR3 DNA: TGTGCCATCAGTGAAATGCTGATTGCAGGATTTAATGAGCAGTTCTTC
V gene: TRBV29-1; D gene: NA; clone size: NA; J gene: TRBJ1-1; CDR3 protein: CSVKQVIDTEAFF; CDR3 DNA: TGCAGCGTGAAACAGGTAATCGACACTGAAGCTTTCTTT
V gene: TRBV4-2; D gene: TRBD2; clone size: NA; J gene: TRBJ2-2; CDR3 protein: CASSPLAGGPTGELFF; CDR3 DNA: TGTGCCAGCAGCCCGCTAGCGGGAGGGCCCACCGGGGAGCTGTTTTTT
V gene: TRBV29-1; D gene: NA; clone size: NA; J gene: TRBJ2-5; CDR3 protein: CSVTGLPQETQYF; CDR3 DNA: TGCAGCGTTACGGGACTGCCACAAGAGACCCAGTACTTC
V gene: TRBV7-9; D gene: TRBD2; clone size: NA; J gene: TRBJ2-7; CDR3 protein: CASSSKGEGTSGAYEQYF; CDR3 DNA: TGTGCCAGCAGCTCGAAGGGGGAAGGGACTAGCGGGGCCTACGAGCAGTACTTC
V gene: TRBV7-9; D gene: NA; clone size: once; J gene: TRBJ2-7; CDR3 protein: CASSPPGRFSYEQYF; CDR3 DNA: TGTGCCAGCAGCCCACCGGGACGTTTTTCCTACGAGCAGTACTTC
V gene: TRBV29-1; D gene: TRBD1; clone size: NA; J gene: TRBJ2-2; CDR3 protein: CSVRQGARNTGELFF; CDR3 DNA: TGCAGCGTCCGACAGGGGGCGCGAAACACCGGGGAGCTGTTTTTT
V gene: TRBV5-1; D gene: NA; clone size: NA; J gene: TRBJ2-2; CDR3 protein: CASSLVDRLATGELFF; CDR3 DNA: TGCGCCAGCAGCTTGGTCGACAGGTTGGCCACCGGGGAGCTGTTTTTT
V gene: TRBV30; D gene: TRBD2; clone size: once; J gene: TRBJ2-3; CDR3 protein: CAWTSGGTTDTQYF; CDR3 DNA: TGTGCCTGGACTAGCGGGGGGACCACAGATACGCAGTATTTT
V gene: TRBV5-6; D gene: NA; clone size: once; J gene: TRBJ1-4; CDR3 protein: CASSQDRLNEKLFF; CDR3 DNA: TGTGCCAGCAGCCAAGACAGACTTAATGAAAAACTGTTTTTT
V gene: TRBV5-4; D gene: NA; clone size: NA; J gene: TRBJ2-7; CDR3 protein: CASSLPSPRREQYF; CDR3 DNA: TGTGCCAGCAGCTTACCTAGCCCGCGGAGGGAGCAGTACTTC
V gene: TRBV13; D gene: NA; clone size: NA; J gene: TRBJ2-1; CDR3 protein: CASSSEGWKRSYNEQFF; CDR3 DNA: TGTGCCAGCAGTTCGGAAGGTTGGAAAAGGTCCTACAATGAGCAGTTCTTC
V gene: TRBV5-1; D gene: TRBD2; clone size: NA; J gene: TRBJ2-1; CDR3 protein: CASSAGLAFSSYNEQFF; CDR3 DNA: TGCGCCAGCAGCGCCGGACTAGCGTTTAGCTCCTACAATGAGCAGTTCTTC
V gene: TRBV28; D gene: NA; clone size: NA; J gene: TRBJ1-2; CDR3 protein: CASSPGGTNYGYTF; CDR3 DNA: TGTGCCAGCAGTCCCGGGGGGACTAACTATGGCTACACCTTC
V gene: TRBV5-6; D gene: NA; clone size: NA; J gene: TRBJ2-7; CDR3 protein: CASSLGGSSYEQYF; CDR3 DNA: TGTGCCAGCAGCCTGGGGGGAAGCTCCTACGAGCAGTACTTC
V gene: TRBV9; D gene: NA; clone size: NA; J gene: TRBJ2-1; CDR3 protein: CASSVAGAGNEQFF; CDR3 DNA: TGTGCCAGCAGCGTAGCTGGGGCGGGCAATGAGCAGTTCTTC
V gene: TRBV5-4; D gene: NA; clone size: NA; J gene: TRBJ1-1; CDR3 protein: CASSLERGNTEAFF; CDR3 DNA: TGTGCCAGCAGCTTGGAAAGGGGAAACACTGAAGCTTTCTTT
V gene: TRBV28; D gene: TRBD1; clone size: NA; J gene: TRBJ1-5; CDR3 protein: CASSGGTGRNQPQHF; CDR3 DNA: TGTGCCAGCAGCGGAGGGACAGGGAGGAATCAGCCCCAGCATTTT
V gene: TRBV19; D gene: NA; clone size: NA; J gene: TRBJ1-5; CDR3 protein: CASSPDGFSNQPQHF; CDR3 DNA: TGTGCCAGTAGCCCGGACGGATTTAGCAATCAGCCCCAGCATTTT
V gene: TRBV19; D gene: NA; clone size: NA; J gene: TRBJ1-6; CDR3 protein: CASRASTGSNSPLHF; CDR3 DNA: TGTGCCAGTAGAGCTTCGACAGGTTCTAATTCACCCCTCCACTTT
V gene: TRBV5-3; D gene: NA; clone size: NA; J gene: TRBJ1-1; CDR3 protein: CARSSQADREAFF; CDR3 DNA: TGTGCCAGAAGCTCCCAGGCAGATCGGGAAGCTTTCTTT
V gene: TRBV15; D gene: NA; clone size: NA; J gene: TRBJ2-7; CDR3 protein: CATSRDHYEQYF; CDR3 DNA: TGTGCCACCAGCAGGGACCACTACGAGCAGTACTTC
V gene: TRBV30; D gene: TRBD1; clone size: NA; J gene: TRBJ1-2; CDR3 protein: CAWSVRGQGRYGYTF; CDR3 DNA: TGTGCCTGGAGTGTAAGGGGACAGGGAAGGTATGGCTACACCTTC
V gene: TRBV9; D gene: NA; clone size: many; J gene: TRBJ2-2; CDR3 protein: CASSVPGELFF; CDR3 DNA: TGTGCCAGCAGCGTACCCGGGGAGCTGTTTTTT
V gene: TRBV2; D gene: NA; clone size: NA; J gene: TRBJ1-5; CDR3 protein: CASSEAGLESQPQHF; CDR3 DNA: TGTGCCAGCAGTGAAGCCGGGCTGGAGAGTCAGCCCCAGCATTTT
V gene: TRBV30; D gene: NA; clone size: once; J gene: TRBJ1-3; CDR3 protein: CAWSLPGVSTGNTIYF; CDR3 DNA: TGTGCCTGGAGCTTGCCGGGGGTCTCAACTGGAAACACCATATATTTT
V gene: TRBV7-9; D gene: TRBD2; clone size: NA; J gene: TRBJ2-2; CDR3 protein: CASSNYYGLVDTGELFF; CDR3 DNA: TGTGCCAGCAGCAATTACTACGGACTAGTCGACACCGGGGAGCTGTTTTTT
V gene: TRBV6-1; D gene: NA; clone size: NA; J gene: TRBJ1-1; CDR3 protein: CASSKRESAEAFF; CDR3 DNA: TGTGCCAGCAGTAAGCGGGAGTCCGCTGAAGCTTTCTTT
V gene: TRBV5-1; D gene: NA; clone size: once; J gene: TRBJ1-1; CDR3 protein: CASSNGRFGDTEAFF; CDR3 DNA: TGCGCCAGCAGCAACGGAAGGTTTGGGGACACTGAAGCTTTCTTT